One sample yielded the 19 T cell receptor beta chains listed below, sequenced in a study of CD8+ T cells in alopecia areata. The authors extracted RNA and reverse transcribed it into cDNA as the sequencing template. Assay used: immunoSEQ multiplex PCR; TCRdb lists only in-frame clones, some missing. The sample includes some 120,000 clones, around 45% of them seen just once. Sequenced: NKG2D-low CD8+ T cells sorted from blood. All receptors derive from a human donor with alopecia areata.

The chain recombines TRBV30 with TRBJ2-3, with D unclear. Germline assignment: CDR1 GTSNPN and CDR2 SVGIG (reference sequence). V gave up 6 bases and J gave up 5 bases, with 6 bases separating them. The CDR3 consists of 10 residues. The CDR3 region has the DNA TGTGCCTGTCTCCTAGATACGCAGTATTTT. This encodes CACLLDTQYF. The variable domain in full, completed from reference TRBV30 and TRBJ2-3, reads SQTIHQWPATLVQPVGSPLSLECTVEGTSNPNLYWYRQAAGRGLQLLFYSVGIGQISSEVPQNLSASRPQDRQFILSSKKLLLSDSGFYLCACLLDTQYFGPGTRLTVL.

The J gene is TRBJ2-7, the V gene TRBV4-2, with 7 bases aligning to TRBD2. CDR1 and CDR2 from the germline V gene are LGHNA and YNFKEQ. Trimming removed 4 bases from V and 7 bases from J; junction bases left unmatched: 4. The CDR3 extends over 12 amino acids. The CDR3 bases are TGTGCCAGCAGCCTGTCGGGGGGAGAGCAGTACTTC. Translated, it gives CASSLSGGEQYF.

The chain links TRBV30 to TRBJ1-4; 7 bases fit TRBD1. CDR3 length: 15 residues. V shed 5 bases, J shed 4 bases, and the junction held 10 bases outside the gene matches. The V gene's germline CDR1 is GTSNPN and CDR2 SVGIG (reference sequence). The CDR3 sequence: CAWDTGTAINEKLFF. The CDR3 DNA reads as TGTGCCTGGGATACCGGGACAGCCATTAATGAAAAACTGTTTTTT.

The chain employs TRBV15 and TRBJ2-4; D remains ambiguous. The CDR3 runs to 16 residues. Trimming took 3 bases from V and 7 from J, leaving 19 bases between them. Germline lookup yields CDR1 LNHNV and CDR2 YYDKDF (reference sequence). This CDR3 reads CATSRTRAEATNIQYF. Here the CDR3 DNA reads TGTGCCACCAGCAGGACCCGGGCCGAAGCGACTAACATTCAGTACTTC.

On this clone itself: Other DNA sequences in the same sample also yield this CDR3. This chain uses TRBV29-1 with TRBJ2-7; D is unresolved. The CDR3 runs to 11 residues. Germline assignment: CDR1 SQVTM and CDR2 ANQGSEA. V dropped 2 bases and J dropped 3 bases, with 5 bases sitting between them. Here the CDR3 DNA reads TGCAGCGTTGAAAGCAGCTACGAGCAGTACTTC. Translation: CSVESSYEQYF.

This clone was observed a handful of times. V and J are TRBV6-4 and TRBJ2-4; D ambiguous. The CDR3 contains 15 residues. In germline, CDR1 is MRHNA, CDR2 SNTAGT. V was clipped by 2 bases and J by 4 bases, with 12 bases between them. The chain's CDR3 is CASSDLATWKNIQYF. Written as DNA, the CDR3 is TGTGCCAGCAGTGACCTGGCGACTTGGAAAAACATTCAGTACTTC.

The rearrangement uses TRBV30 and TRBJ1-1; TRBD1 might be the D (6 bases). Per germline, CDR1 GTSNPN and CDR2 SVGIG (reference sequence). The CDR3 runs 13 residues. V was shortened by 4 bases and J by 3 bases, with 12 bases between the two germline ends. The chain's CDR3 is CAWTWGGHTEAFF. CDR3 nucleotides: TGTGCCTGGACATGGGGGGGGCACACTGAAGCTTTCTTT.

DNA of the CDR3: TGCAGCGTTCTTGTGATGGGCTCCCGGCATTTT. This gives the protein CSVLVMGSRHF. This chain links TRBV29-1 with TRBJ1-5; D uncertain. V was cut by 5 bases and J by 15 bases, with 17 bases left in between. The CDR3 spans 11 residues. Looked up from germline, CDR1 is SQVTM and CDR2 is ANQGSEA.

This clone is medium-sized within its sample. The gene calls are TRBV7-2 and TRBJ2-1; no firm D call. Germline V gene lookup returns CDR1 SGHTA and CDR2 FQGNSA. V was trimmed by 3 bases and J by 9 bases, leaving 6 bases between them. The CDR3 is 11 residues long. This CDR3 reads CASSFSGEQFF. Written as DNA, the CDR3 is TGTGCCAGCAGCTTCAGTGGTGAGCAGTTCTTC.

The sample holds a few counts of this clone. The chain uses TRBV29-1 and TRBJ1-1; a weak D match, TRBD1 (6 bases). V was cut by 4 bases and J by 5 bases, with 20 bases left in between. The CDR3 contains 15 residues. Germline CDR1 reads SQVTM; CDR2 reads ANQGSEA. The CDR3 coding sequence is TGCAGCGTTGTAGCCCCCCCCAGGGGAGGAACTGAAGCTTTCTTT. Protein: CSVVAPPRGGTEAFF.

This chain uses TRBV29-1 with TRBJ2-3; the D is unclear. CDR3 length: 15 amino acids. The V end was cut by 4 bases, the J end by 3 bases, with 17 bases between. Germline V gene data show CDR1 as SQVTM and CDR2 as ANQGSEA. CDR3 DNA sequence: TGCAGCGTTGGGGCCATCATGGACGGAACAGATACGCAGTATTTT. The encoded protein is CSVGAIMDGTDTQYF.

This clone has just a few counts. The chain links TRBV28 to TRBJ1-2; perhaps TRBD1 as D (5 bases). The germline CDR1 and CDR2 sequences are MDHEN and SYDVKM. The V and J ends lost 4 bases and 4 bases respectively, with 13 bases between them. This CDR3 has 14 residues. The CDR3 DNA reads TGTGCCAGCAGTTCCCGGTCAGGGACCTATGGCTACACCTTC. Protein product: CASSSRSGTYGYTF.

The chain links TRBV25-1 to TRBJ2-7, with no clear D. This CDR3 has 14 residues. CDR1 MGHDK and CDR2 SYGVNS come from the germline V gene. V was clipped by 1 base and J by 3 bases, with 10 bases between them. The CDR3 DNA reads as TGTGCCAGCAGTGAATCAAAGGTTGACTACGAGCAGTACTTC. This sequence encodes CASSESKVDYEQYF.

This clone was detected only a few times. This CDR3 reads CSVQNRDKNYEQYF. The CDR3 DNA reads as TGCAGCGTACAAAACCGGGACAAAAACTACGAGCAGTACTTC. This rearrangement joins TRBV29-1 to TRBJ2-7, with TRBD1 as a possible D gene (6 bases). V was pared by 6 bases and J by 3 bases, with 18 bases between. CDR3 length equals 14 residues. In germline, CDR1 is SQVTM, CDR2 ANQGSEA.

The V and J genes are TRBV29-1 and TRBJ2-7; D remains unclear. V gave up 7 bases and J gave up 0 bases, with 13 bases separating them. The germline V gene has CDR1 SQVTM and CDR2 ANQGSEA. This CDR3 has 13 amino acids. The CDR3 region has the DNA TGCAGCGGGCAGACACGCCACTCCTACGAGCAGTACTTC. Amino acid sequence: CSGQTRHSYEQYF.

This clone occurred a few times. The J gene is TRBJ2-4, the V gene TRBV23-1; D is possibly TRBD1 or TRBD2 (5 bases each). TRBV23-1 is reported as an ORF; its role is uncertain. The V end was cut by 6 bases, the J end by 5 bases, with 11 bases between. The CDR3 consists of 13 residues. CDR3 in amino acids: CASSGTDQNIQYF. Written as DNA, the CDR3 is TGCGCCAGCAGCGGGACCGACCAAAACATTCAGTACTTC.

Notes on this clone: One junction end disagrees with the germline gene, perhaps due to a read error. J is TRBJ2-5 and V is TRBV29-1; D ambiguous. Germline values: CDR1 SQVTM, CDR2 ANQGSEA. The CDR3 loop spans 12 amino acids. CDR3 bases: TGCAGCGTGGAAGAGCTAAGCGAGACCCAGTACTTC. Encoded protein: CSVEELSETQYF.

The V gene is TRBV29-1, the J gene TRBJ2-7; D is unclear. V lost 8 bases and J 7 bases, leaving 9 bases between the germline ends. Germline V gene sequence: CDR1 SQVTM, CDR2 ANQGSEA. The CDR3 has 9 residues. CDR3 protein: CSPMREQYF. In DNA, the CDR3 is TGCAGCCCTATGCGGGAGCAGTACTTC.

CDR3 residues: CSVIGDPYEQYF. CDR3 in DNA: TGCAGCGTTATAGGTGATCCCTACGAGCAGTACTTC. V usage is TRBV29-1 and J usage is TRBJ2-7; D gene ambiguous. The V end was cut by 5 bases, the J end by 2 bases, with 10 bases between. From germline, CDR1 is SQVTM and CDR2 ANQGSEA. CDR3 length: 12 amino acids.